These T cell receptor beta chains were read from a single sample in a study of T cells in Graves' hyperthyroidism and ophthalmopathy. MiXCR, run by TCRdb on the multiplex PCR reads, gives a single entry per CDR3 protein. The sample lists around 190,000 distinct CDR3 sequences; around 17% were seen once. What was sequenced was blood. The receptors were sampled from a woman in her 50s with Graves' hyperthyroidism. CDR3s include the opening cysteine and the closing phenylalanine or tryptophan. A D gene is named only where the DNA matches it firmly. Expanded clones are given a class, and other clones once, few, many or no size at all.

CDR3 DNA: TGTGCCAGCCTGGGACAGGGCCAAGAGACCCAGTACTTC
CDR3 protein: CASLGQGQETQYF
clone size: many
D gene: TRBD1
V gene: TRBV28
J gene: TRBJ2-5

CDR3 DNA: TGTGCCAGCAGCTTAGCATGGTATCCGGGACAGGGAAGCAATGAGCAGTTCTTC
CDR3 protein: CASSLAWYPGQGSNEQFF
clone size: many
D gene: TRBD1
V gene: TRBV7-8
J gene: TRBJ2-1

CDR3 DNA: TGTGCCAGCAGTTTCACGTTCTCTGGGACAGGGTCTGCCGGGGCCAACGTCCTGACTTTC
CDR3 protein: CASSFTFSGTGSAGANVLTF
clone size: few
D gene: TRBD1
V gene: TRBV5-5
J gene: TRBJ2-6

CDR3 DNA: TGTGCCAGCAGTTTTGGCGGAAACAATGAGCAGTTCTTC
CDR3 protein: CASSFGGNNEQFF
clone size: many
D gene: .
V gene: TRBV12-3/TRBV12-4
J gene: TRBJ2-1

CDR3 DNA: TGTGCCAGCAGTAACCGGGACTACGGCGAGCAGTACTTC
CDR3 protein: CASSNRDYGEQYF
clone size: few
D gene: TRBD2
V gene: TRBV2
J gene: TRBJ2-7

CDR3 DNA: TGTGCCAGCAGCTTGTTGGCTGACTCTGGGGCCAACGTCCTGACTTTC
CDR3 protein: CASSLLADSGANVLTF
clone size: .
D gene: .
V gene: TRBV5-6
J gene: TRBJ2-6

CDR3 DNA: TGTGCCAGCAGCGGCACAACAGGCTACACAGATACGCAGTATTTT
CDR3 protein: CASSGTTGYTDTQYF
clone size: many
D gene: .
V gene: TRBV7-9
J gene: TRBJ2-3

CDR3 DNA: TGTGCCAGCAGCTTTAACTCGGCGCTCTCCGAGCAGTACTTC
CDR3 protein: CASSFNSALSEQYF
clone size: many
D gene: .
V gene: TRBV7-9
J gene: TRBJ2-7

CDR3 DNA: TGTGCCAGCAGTTCACCGGGGTTCAATGAGCAGTTCTTC
CDR3 protein: CASSSPGFNEQFF
clone size: many
D gene: .
V gene: TRBV28
J gene: TRBJ2-1

CDR3 DNA: TGTGCCAGCAGCTTAGAATTGGGATACAATGAGCAGTTCTTC
CDR3 protein: CASSLELGYNEQFF
clone size: many
D gene: .
V gene: TRBV7-2
J gene: TRBJ2-1

CDR3 DNA: TGTGCCAGCAGTTACGGGGGGACCATGAACACTGAAGCTTTCTTT
CDR3 protein: CASSYGGTMNTEAFF
clone size: many
D gene: .
V gene: TRBV6-2/TRBV6-3
J gene: TRBJ1-1